These T cell receptor beta chains were read from a single sample in a study of identical twins. TCRdb reanalysed the 5' RACE reads using MiXCR and keeps one entry per CDR3 protein. The profile shows 400,000 to 550,000 distinct CDR3 sequences, 22% of them singletons. The same data also contributed to another study, on T cells expressing NK-cell markers.

Sequenced material: CD4+ T cells sorted from blood. The source is a young woman in good health. Each CDR3 is given with its conserved first and last residue. Fields, in order: V gene, J gene, D gene, clone size, CDR3 protein, CDR3 DNA. A D gene is named only where the DNA matches it firmly. Clone size, where shown, is once, few, many, or a class for clones that have expanded.

>TRBV20-1|TRBJ1-5|NA|few
CSARWRPGVEPQHF
TGCAGTGCTAGATGGCGACCCGGCGTGGAGCCCCAGCATTTT
>TRBV7-6|TRBJ2-2|NA|few
CASSVGAPQVGTGELFF
TGTGCCAGCAGCGTAGGAGCCCCGCAGGTGGGCACCGGGGAGCTGTTTTTT
>TRBV5-1|TRBJ2-5|NA|NA
CASSLPGTNQETQYF
TGCGCCAGCAGCCTTCCCGGGACCAACCAAGAGACCCAGTACTTC
>TRBV6-6|TRBJ2-3|NA|NA
CANGGGDTQYF
TGTGCCAACGGAGGGGGAGATACGCAGTATTTT
>TRBV12-3/TRBV12-4|TRBJ2-1|TRBD1|NA
CARGTGLSYNEQFF
TGTGCCCGAGGGACAGGGCTCTCCTACAATGAGCAGTTCTTC
>TRBV20-1|TRBJ2-1|TRBD2|many
CSAYEGLAGSYNEQFF
TGCAGTGCGTACGAGGGACTAGCGGGAAGCTACAATGAGCAGTTCTTC
>TRBV20-1|TRBJ1-2|TRBD1|few
CSAPQGQGVDGYTF
TGCAGTGCTCCACAGGGACAGGGTGTAGATGGCTACACCTTC
>TRBV20-1|TRBJ2-5|NA|NA
CSARDPREETQYF
TGCAGTGCTAGAGATCCTCGGGAAGAGACCCAGTACTTC
>TRBV2|TRBJ2-7|NA|NA
CASSEGWEQYF
TGTGCCAGCAGTGAAGGGTGGGAGCAGTACTTC
>TRBV5-5|TRBJ1-5|NA|NA
CASSSHPKNNQPQHF
TGTGCCAGCAGCTCACACCCGAAGAATAATCAGCCCCAGCATTTT
>TRBV20-1|TRBJ2-2|TRBD2|NA
CSARDRIAGRAGELFF
TGCAGTGCTAGAGATCGGATAGCGGGAAGAGCCGGGGAGCTGTTTTTT